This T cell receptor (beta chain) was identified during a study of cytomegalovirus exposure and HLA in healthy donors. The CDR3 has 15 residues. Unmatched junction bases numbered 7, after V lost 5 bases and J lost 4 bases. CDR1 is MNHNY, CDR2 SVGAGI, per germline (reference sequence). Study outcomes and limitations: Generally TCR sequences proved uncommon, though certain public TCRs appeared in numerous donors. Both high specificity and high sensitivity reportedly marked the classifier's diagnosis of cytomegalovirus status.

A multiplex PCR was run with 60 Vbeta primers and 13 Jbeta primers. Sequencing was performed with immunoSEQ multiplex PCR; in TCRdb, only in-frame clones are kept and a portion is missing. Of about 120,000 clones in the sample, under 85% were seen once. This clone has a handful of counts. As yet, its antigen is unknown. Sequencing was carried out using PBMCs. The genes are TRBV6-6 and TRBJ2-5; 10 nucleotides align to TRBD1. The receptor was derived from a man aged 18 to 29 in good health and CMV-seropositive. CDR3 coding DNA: TGTGCCAGCAGTCCTCCGGGACAGGGGTCAGAGACCCAGTACTTC. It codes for CASSPPGQGSETQYF.